A few counts support the clone carrying this T cell receptor (beta chain). Repertoires were generated with immunoSEQ multiplex PCR, while TCRdb's copy carries only in-frame clones and drops some. Counted here are a few hundred thousand clones, roughly 82% occurring once; the ten biggest clones make up 1.4%. The germline V gene has CDR1 SGHRS and CDR2 YFSETQ. The CDR3 is 11 residues long. With 3 bases clipped from V and 11 bases from J, the junction kept 2 bases outside the gene matches. These data belong to a study of blood T cell repertoires in COVID-19. The TCR sequence derives from a woman aged 40 to 50 who had recovered from COVID-19. The chain has TRBV5-1 and TRBJ1-2, with 9 bases aligning to TRBD1. The material sequenced was peripheral blood. The CDR3 coding sequence is TGCGCCAGCAGCTACAGGGGGCTGTACACCTTC. Its protein product is CASSYRGLYTF.